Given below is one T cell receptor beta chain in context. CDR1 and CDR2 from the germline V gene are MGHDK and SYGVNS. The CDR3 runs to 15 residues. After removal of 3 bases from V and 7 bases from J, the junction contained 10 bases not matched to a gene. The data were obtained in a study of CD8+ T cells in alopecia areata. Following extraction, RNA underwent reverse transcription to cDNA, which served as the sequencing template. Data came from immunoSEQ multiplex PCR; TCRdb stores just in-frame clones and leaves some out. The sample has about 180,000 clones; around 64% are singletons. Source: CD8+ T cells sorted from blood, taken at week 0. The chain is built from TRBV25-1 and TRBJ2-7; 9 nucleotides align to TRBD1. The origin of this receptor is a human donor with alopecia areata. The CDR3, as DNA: TGTGCCAGCAGTGAGACCGGGACAGGGTTATATGAGCAGTACTTC. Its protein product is CASSETGTGLYEQYF.